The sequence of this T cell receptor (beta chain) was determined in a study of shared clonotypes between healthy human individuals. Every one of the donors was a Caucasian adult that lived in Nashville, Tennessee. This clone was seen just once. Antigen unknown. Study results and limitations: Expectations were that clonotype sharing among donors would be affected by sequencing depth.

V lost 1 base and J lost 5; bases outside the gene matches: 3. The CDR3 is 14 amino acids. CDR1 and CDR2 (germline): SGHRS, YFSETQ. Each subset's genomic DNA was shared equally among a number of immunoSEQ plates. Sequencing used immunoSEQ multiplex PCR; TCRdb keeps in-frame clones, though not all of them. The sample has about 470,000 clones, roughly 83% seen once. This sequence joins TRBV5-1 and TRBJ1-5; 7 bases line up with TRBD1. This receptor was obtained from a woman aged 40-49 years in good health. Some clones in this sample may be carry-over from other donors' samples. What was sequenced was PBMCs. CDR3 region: CASSLLGTDQPQHF. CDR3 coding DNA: TGCGCCAGCAGCTTGCTAGGGACAGATCAGCCCCAGCATTTT.